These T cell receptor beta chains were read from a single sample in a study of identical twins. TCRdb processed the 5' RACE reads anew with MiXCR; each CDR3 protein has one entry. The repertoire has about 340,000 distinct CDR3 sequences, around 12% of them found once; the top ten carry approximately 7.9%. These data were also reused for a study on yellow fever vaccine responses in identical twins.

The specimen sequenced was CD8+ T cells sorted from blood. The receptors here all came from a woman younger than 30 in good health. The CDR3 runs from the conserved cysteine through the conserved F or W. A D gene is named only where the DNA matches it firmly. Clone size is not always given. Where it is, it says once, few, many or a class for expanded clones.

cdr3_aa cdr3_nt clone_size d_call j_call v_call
CSVDKTGTGDYEQYF TGCAGCGTGGATAAAACCGGGACAGGGGACTACGAGCAGTACTTC many TRBD1 TRBJ2-7 TRBV29-1
CASATGVTEQFF TGTGCCAGCGCTACAGGGGTCACTGAGCAGTTCTTC . TRBD1 TRBJ2-1 TRBV27
CASGLVYPGMAQGELFF TGTGCTAGTGGTTTGGTATACCCGGGGATGGCACAAGGGGAGCTGTTTTTT few . TRBJ2-2 TRBV12-5
CASSLEGGTSGYEQYF TGCGCCAGCAGCCTGGAGGGGGGGACTAGCGGCTACGAGCAGTACTTC few TRBD2 TRBJ2-7 TRBV4-1
CSAIKDLGSTDTQYF TGCAGTGCTATCAAGGACCTAGGTAGCACAGATACGCAGTATTTT . . TRBJ2-3 TRBV20-1
CSAPRGPNYGYTF TGCAGTGCTCCCAGGGGGCCTAACTATGGCTACACCTTC . TRBD1 TRBJ1-2 TRBV20-1
CASSLRSGGLVGEQFF TGCGCCAGCAGCTTGAGATCAGGGGGCTTGGTGGGTGAGCAGTTCTTC . TRBD1 TRBJ2-1 TRBV5-1
CASSIGTDEAFF TGTGCCAGCAGCATTGGGACAGATGAAGCTTTCTTT . TRBD1 TRBJ1-1 TRBV9
CASSMEGKGGYTF TGTGCCAGTAGTATGGAGGGGAAAGGTGGCTACACCTTC . . TRBJ1-2 TRBV19
CASSRKGVYGYGYTF TGCGCCAGCAGCCGAAAAGGGGTCTATGGCTATGGCTACACCTTC many . TRBJ1-2 TRBV4-1
CASSSDPSSGANVLTF TGTGCCAGCAGTTCGGATCCAAGCTCTGGGGCCAACGTCCTGACTTTC few . TRBJ2-6 TRBV12-3/TRBV12-4
CASRSRAGVADTQYF TGTGCCAGCAGGTCCCGGGCGGGAGTGGCAGATACGCAGTATTTT many TRBD2 TRBJ2-3 TRBV12-3/TRBV12-4
CASSLSLGPLNTEAFF TGTGCCAGCAGCTTAAGTCTAGGACCGTTGAACACTGAAGCTTTCTTT few . TRBJ1-1 TRBV7-2
CASSDAYIDRLNGYTF TGTGCCAGCAGCGACGCCTACATAGACAGGCTCAATGGCTACACCTTC many . TRBJ1-2 TRBV7-9
CASSTYGTSGRVDEQFF TGTGCCAGCAGCACCTACGGGACTAGCGGGAGAGTCGATGAGCAGTTCTTC . TRBD2 TRBJ2-1 TRBV11-3
CASSLVLETQYF TGTGCCAGCAGTTTGGTATTGGAGACCCAGTACTTC many . TRBJ2-5 TRBV12-3/TRBV12-4
CASSEASYSPLHF TGTGCCAGCAGCGAGGCCTCGTATTCACCCCTCCACTTT many . TRBJ1-6 TRBV9
CASSYQDLGEKLFF TGTGCCAGCAGCTACCAGGATTTGGGTGAAAAACTGTTTTTT few . TRBJ1-4 TRBV7-6
CASSAREQFF TGTGCCAGCAGTGCTAGGGAGCAGTTCTTC once . TRBJ2-1 TRBV2
CASSPTTGGPNTGELFF TGTGCCAGCAGCCCAACCACAGGGGGCCCGAACACCGGGGAGCTGTTTTTT few TRBD1 TRBJ2-2 TRBV7-9
CASSEVAGVGEAFF TGTGCCAGCAGCGAAGTGGCAGGCGTCGGAGAAGCTTTCTTT few . TRBJ1-1 TRBV2
CASSFDQTGTGETQYF TGCGCCAGCAGCTTCGACCAGACAGGGACGGGAGAGACCCAGTACTTC . TRBD1 TRBJ2-5 TRBV5-1
CASSLVGGTYTEAFF TGTGCCAGCAGCTTAGTGGGTGGGACTTACACTGAAGCTTTCTTT . . TRBJ1-1 TRBV13
CATTGTGYYNEQFF TGTGCCACCACAGGGACAGGGTACTACAATGAGCAGTTCTTC . TRBD1 TRBJ2-1 TRBV15
CSAETGGALNIQYF TGCAGTGCAGAGACAGGGGGCGCATTGAACATTCAGTACTTC . TRBD1 TRBJ2-4 TRBV20-1
CASSLTSAYTYNEQFF TGTGCCAGCAGCTTGACTAGCGCATATACCTACAATGAGCAGTTCTTC . TRBD2 TRBJ2-1 TRBV7-6
CASSADRGNEQYF TGTGCCAGCAGCGCCGACAGGGGTAACGAGCAGTACTTC once TRBD1 TRBJ2-7 TRBV7-7
CASSVAGDSYDTQYF TGTGCCAGCAGCGTAGCCGGGGACAGTTACGATACGCAGTATTTT few TRBD1 TRBJ2-3 TRBV9
CASSPDRARDQPQHF TGTGCCAGCAGCCCGGACAGGGCACGGGATCAGCCCCAGCATTTT . TRBD1 TRBJ1-5 TRBV7-8